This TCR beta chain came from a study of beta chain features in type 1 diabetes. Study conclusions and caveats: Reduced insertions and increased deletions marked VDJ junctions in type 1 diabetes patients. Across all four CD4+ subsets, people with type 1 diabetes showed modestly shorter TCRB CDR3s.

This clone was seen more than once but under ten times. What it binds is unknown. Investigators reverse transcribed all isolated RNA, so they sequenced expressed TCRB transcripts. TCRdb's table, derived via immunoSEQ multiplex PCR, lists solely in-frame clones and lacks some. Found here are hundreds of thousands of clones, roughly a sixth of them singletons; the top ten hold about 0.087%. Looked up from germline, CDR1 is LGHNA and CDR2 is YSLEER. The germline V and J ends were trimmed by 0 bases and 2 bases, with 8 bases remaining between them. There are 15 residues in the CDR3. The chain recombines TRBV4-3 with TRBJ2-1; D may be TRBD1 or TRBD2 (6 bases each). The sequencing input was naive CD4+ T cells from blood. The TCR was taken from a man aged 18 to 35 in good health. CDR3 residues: CASSQEGGPYNEQFF. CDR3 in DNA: TGCGCCAGCAGCCAAGAGGGGGGCCCCTACAATGAGCAGTTCTTC.